The present T cell receptor beta chain was sequenced within a study of Tregs in tolerant kidney transplant recipients. Study-wide findings and caveats: Biological reproducibility was not directly addressed in this study. Expanding Tregs on activated donor B cells appeared to best identify donor-specific TCRbeta clones. Few patients were studied, so findings need validation in larger groups.

Sequenced by immunoSEQ multiplex PCR; TCRdb stores in-frame clones only, minus some. The sample records 90,000 to 150,000 clones, about 90% being singletons. Thawed PBMCs were FACS-sorted into unstimulated CD4+CD25+CD127- regulatory T cells, CD4+CD25- non-regulatory cells, CD4 and CD8 cells. The CDR3 totals 13 residues. The V gene's germline CDR1 is SGHDT and CDR2 YYEEEE. V lost 1 base, J lost 0 bases, and 3 bases lay in between. On this clone itself: Its target is unknown.

This clonotype was obtained from a human donor in good health. Sequenced: CD4+ T cells from blood. The chain uses TRBV5-6 and TRBJ2-3; D ambiguous. CDR3 loop: CASSLRSTDTQYF. In DNA form, the CDR3 reads TGTGCCAGCAGCTTGAGGAGCACAGATACGCAGTATTTT. Full variable domain (outside the CDR3, taken from reference TRBV5-6 and TRBJ2-3): DAGVTQSPTHLIKTRGQQVTLRCSPKSGHDTVSWYQQALGQGPQFIFQYYEEEERQRGNFPDRFSGHQFPNYSSELNVNALLLGDSALYLCASSLRSTDTQYFGPGTRLTVL.